The clone carrying this TCR beta chain was counted ten times or more. This sample was included in a study of regulatory T cells in long-lasting Graves disease. At the level of the study: Newly diagnosed Graves' patients had taken antithyroid drugs under 3 months.

The sample's time point: newly diagnosed GD, antithyroid drugs for less than 3 months. From PBMCs, RNA was extracted and then used to make the TCR library. CDR3-region Arm-PCR and iRepertoire HTBI primers produced the TCR beta libraries. TCRdb itself ran the multiplex PCR reads through MiXCR, one entry per CDR3 protein. The table records under 450,000 distinct CDR3 sequences, around 15% of them present only once. The V and J ends lost 3 bases and 5 bases respectively, with 8 bases between them. Per the germline V gene, CDR1 is MDHEN and CDR2 is SYDVKM. CDR3 length: 13 residues. The same data also contributed to another study, on T cells in Graves' hyperthyroidism and ophthalmopathy. That report adds: HTBI primers drove first-round RT-PCR of the TCR CDR3.

The sequence derives from a woman aged 18-29 years with Graves disease. The chain carries TRBV28 and TRBJ2-4; the D gene could be TRBD1 or TRBD2 (5 bases each). The starting material was peripheral blood mononuclear cells (PBMCs), obtained at new diagnosis, from a patient treated with antithyroid drugs. CDR3 sequence reads: CASSFGDQNIQYF. CDR3 nucleotides: TGTGCCAGCAGTTTCGGGGACCAAAACATTCAGTACTTC.